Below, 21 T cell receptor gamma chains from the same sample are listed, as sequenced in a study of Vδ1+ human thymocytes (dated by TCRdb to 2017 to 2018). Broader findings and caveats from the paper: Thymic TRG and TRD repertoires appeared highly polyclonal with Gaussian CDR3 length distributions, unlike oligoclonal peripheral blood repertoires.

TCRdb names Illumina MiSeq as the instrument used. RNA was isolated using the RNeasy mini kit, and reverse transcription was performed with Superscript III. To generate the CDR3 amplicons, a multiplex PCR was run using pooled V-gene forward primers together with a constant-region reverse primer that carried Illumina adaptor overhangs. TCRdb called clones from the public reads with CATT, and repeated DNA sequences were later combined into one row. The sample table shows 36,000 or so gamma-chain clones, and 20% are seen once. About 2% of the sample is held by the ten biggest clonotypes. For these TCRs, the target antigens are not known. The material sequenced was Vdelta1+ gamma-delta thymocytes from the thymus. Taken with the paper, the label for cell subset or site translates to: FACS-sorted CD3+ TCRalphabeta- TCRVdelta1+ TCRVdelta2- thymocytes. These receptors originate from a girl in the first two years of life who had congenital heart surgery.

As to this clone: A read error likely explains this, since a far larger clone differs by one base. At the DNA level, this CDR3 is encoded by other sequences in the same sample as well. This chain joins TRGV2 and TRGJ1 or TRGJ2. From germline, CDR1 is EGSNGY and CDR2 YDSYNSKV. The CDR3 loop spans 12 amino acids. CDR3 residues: CATWDGYNKKLF. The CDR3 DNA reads TGTGCCACCTGGGACGGTTATAATAAGAAACTCTTT.

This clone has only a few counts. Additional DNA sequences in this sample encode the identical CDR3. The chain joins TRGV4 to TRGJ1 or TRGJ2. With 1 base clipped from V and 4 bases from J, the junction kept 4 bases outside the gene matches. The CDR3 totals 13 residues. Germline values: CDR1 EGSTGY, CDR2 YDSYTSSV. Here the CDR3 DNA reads TGTGCCACCTGGGATGGCTGGTATTATAAGAAACTCTTT. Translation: CATWDGWYYKKLF.

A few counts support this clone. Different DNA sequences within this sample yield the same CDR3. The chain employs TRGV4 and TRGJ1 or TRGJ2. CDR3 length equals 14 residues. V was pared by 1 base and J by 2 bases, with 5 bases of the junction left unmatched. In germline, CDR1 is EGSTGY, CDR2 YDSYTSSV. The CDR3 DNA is TGTGCCACCTGGGATGGTCTGGATTATTATAAGAAACTCTTT. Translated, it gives CATWDGLDYYKKLF.

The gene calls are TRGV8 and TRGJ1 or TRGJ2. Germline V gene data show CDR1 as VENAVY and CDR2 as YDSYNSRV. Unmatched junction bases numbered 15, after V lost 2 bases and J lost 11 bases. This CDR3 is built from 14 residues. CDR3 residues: CATWDTRSYGQKLF. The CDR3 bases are TGTGCCACCTGGGATACCCGGAGCTATGGTCAGAAACTCTTT.

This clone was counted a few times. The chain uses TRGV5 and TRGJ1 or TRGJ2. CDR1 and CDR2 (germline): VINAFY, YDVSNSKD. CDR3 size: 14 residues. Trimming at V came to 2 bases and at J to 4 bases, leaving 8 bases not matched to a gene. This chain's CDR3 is CATWDKSRYYKKLF. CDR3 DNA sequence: TGTGCCACCTGGGACAAATCAAGGTATTATAAGAAACTCTTT.

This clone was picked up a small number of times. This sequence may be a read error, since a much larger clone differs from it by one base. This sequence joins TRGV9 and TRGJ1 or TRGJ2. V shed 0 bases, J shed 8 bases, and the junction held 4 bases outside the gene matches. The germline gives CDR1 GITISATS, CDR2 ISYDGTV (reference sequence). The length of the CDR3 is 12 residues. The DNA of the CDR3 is TGTGCCTTGTGGGAGGTGCCCCATAAGAAACTCTTT. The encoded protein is CALWEVPHKKLF.

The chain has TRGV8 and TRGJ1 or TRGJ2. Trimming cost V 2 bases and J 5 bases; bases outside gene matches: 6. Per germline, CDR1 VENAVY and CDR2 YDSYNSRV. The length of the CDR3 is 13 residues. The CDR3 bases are TGTGCCACCTGGGATATAAACAATTATAAGAAACTCTTT. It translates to CATWDINNYKKLF.

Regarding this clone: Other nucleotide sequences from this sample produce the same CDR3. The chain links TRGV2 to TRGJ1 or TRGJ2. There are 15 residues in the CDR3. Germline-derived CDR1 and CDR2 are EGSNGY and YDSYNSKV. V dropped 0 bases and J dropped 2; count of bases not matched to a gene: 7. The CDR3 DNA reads TGTGCCACCTGGGACGGGCGCGGGGATTATTATAAGAAACTCTTT. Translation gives CATWDGRGDYYKKLF.

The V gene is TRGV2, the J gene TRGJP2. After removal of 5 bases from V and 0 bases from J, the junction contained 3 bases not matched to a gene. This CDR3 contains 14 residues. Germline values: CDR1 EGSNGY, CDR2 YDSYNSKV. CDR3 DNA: TGTGCCACCTGGGGGCATAGTAGTGATTGGATCAAGACGTTT. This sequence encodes CATWGHSSDWIKTF.

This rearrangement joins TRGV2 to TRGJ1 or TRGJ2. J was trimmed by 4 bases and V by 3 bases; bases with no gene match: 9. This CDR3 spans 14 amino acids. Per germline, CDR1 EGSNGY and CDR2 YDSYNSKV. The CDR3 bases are TGTGCCACCTGGGACAGGCCTTCGTATTATAAGAAACTCTTT. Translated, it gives CATWDRPSYYKKLF.

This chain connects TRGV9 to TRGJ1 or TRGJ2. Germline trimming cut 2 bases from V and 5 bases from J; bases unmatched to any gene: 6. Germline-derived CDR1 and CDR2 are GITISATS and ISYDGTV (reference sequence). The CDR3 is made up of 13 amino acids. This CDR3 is CALWEDEDYKKLF. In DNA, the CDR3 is TGTGCCTTGTGGGAGGACGAGGATTATAAGAAACTCTTT.

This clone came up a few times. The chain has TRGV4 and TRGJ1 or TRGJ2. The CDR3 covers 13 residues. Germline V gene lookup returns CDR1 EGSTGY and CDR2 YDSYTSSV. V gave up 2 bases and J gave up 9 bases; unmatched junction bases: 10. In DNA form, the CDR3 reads TGTGCCACCTGGGATGCCCCGCAGCTTAAGAAACTCTTT. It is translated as CATWDAPQLKKLF.

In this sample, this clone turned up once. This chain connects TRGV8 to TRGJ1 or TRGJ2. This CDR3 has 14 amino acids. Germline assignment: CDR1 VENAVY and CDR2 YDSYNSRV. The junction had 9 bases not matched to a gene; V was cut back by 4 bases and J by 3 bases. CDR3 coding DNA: TGTGCCACCTGGGACAACGCAATTTATTATAAGAAACTCTTT. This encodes CATWDNAIYYKKLF.

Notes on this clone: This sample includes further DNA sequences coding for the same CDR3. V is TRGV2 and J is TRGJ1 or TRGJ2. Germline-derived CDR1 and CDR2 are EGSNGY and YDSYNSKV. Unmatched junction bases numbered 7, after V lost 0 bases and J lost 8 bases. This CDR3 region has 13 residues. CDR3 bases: TGTGCCACCTGGGACGGGCCCGGGGATAAGAAACTCTTT. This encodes CATWDGPGDKKLF.

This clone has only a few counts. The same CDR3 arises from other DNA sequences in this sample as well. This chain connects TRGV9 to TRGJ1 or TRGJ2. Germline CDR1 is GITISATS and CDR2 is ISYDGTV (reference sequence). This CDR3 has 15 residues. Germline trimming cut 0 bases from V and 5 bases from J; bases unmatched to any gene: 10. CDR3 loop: CALWEVQGKDYKKLF. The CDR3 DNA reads TGTGCCTTGTGGGAGGTGCAAGGAAAGGATTATAAGAAACTCTTT.

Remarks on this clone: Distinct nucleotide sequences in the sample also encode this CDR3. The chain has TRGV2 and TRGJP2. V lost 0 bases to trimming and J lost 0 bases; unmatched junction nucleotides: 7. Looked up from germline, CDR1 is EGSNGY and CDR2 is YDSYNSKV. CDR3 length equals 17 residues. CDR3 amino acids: CATWDGPRNSSDWIKTF. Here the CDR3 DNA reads TGTGCCACCTGGGACGGGCCTCGGAATAGTAGTGATTGGATCAAGACGTTT.

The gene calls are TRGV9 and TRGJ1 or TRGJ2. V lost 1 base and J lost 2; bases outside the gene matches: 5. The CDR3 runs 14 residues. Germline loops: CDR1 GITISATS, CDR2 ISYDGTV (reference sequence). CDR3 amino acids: CALWEVVDYYKKLF. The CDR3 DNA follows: TGTGCCTTGTGGGAGGTCGTGGATTATTATAAGAAACTCTTT.

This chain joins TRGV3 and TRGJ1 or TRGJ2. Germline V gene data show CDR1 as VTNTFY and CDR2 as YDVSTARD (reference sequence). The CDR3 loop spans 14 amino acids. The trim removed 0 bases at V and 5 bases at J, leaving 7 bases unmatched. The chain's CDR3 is CATWDRRVDYKKLF. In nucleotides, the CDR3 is TGTGCCACCTGGGACAGGCGGGTTGATTATAAGAAACTCTTT.

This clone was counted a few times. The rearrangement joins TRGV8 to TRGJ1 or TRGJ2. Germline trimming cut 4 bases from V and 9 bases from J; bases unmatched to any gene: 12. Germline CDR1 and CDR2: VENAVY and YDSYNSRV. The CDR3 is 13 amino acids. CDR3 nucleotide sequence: TGTGCCACCTGGGACGGGCTCGTTTCTAAGAAACTCTTT. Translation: CATWDGLVSKKLF.

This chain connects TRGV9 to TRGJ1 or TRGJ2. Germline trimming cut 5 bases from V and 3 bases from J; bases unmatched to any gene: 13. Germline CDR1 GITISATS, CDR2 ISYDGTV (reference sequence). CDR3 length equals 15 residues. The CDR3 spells CALWVFDGSYYKKLF. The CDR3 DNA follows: TGTGCCTTGTGGGTGTTTGATGGGAGTTATTATAAGAAACTCTTT.

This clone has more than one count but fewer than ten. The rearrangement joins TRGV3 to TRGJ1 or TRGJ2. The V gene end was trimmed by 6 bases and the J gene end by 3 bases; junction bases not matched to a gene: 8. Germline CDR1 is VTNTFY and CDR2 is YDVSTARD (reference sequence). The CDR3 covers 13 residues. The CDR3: CATWTRAYYKKLF. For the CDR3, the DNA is TGTGCCACCTGGACAAGGGCTTATTATAAGAAACTCTTT.